What follows are 18 T cell receptor beta chains derived from one specimen sequenced in a study of cytomegalovirus exposure and HLA in healthy donors. PCR primers comprised 60 Vbeta and 13 Jbeta primers. TCRdb's copy holds only in-frame clones and misses some; the assay was immunoSEQ multiplex PCR. The table includes some 140,000 clones, around 79% detected once. The sample was PBMCs. The receptor set was obtained from a man aged 25-40 years in good health and CMV-seropositive.

The V and J genes are TRBV15 and TRBJ2-7, with 7 bases that match TRBD1. The CDR3 contains 14 residues. Germline assignment: CDR1 LNHNV and CDR2 YYDKDF (reference sequence). V shed 3 bases, J shed 2 bases, and the junction held 4 bases outside the gene matches. CDR3 sequence (DNA): TGTGCCACCAGCAGGGCCGGGACAGCCTACGAGCAGTACTTC. The encoded protein is CATSRAGTAYEQYF.

This chain uses TRBV6-1 with TRBJ1-3, with D perhaps matching TRBD1 (6 bases). Germline CDR1 and CDR2: MNHNS and SASEGT. This CDR3 contains 18 residues. Trimming stripped 2 bases from V and 0 bases from J, with 17 bases between. CDR3 protein: CASSELRQALLSGNTIYF. In DNA form, the CDR3 reads TGTGCCAGCAGTGAACTGAGACAGGCTTTACTCTCTGGAAACACCATATATTTT.

The chain links TRBV5-6 to TRBJ1-2; D may be TRBD1 (5 bases). The germline V gene encodes CDR1 SGHDT and CDR2 YYEEEE. V was cut by 2 bases and J by 4 bases, with 12 bases left in between. The CDR3 sequence is 14 residues long. Here the CDR3 reads CASSFAGTPYGYTF. In nucleotides, the CDR3 is TGTGCCAGCAGCTTCGCCGGGACTCCCTATGGCTACACCTTC. Complete variable domain (other parts from reference TRBV5-6 and TRBJ1-2): DAGVTQSPTHLIKTRGQQVTLRCSPKSGHDTVSWYQQALGQGPQFIFQYYEEEERQRGNFPDRFSGHQFPNYSSELNVNALLLGDSALYLCASSFAGTPYGYTFGSGTRLTVV.

The chain couples TRBV4-2 to TRBJ2-7; D is undetermined. Germline V lookup: CDR1 LGHNA, CDR2 YNFKEQ. V shed 0 bases and J shed 4 bases, with 13 bases lying between them. The CDR3 has 15 residues. The CDR3, as DNA: TGTGCCAGCAGCCAAGATCTTACTTACCTTTACGAGCAGTACTTC. It translates to CASSQDLTYLYEQYF.

The chain carries TRBV10-3 and TRBJ1-2; a weak D match, TRBD1 (6 bases). Germline lookup yields CDR1 ENHRY and CDR2 SYGVKD. CDR3 length: 13 residues. Trimming shortened V by 9 bases and J by 3 bases, and 14 bases separated the two germline ends. The CDR3 nucleotides read TGTGCCATAGTACAGGGCCCAGACTATGGCTACACCTTC. Amino acids: CAIVQGPDYGYTF.

A few counts support this clone. The J gene is TRBJ2-1, the V gene TRBV10-1; maybe TRBD2 (5 bases). V lost 3 bases, J lost 9 bases, and 12 bases lay in between. The CDR3 has 13 amino acids. Per the germline V gene, CDR1 is WNHNN and CDR2 is SYGVQD (reference sequence). As DNA, the CDR3 is TGCGCCAGCAGTGATCTCAAGGCGGGTGAGCAGTTCTTC. Translating gives CASSDLKAGEQFF.

The chain couples TRBV7-9 to TRBJ1-2; D not certain. Trimming pared 2 bases from V and 1 base from J, leaving 14 bases between. The CDR3 is 16 amino acids. Per the germline V gene, CDR1 is SEHNR and CDR2 is FQNEAQ (reference sequence). This chain's CDR3 is CASSLKSEQLNYGYTF. The CDR3 DNA reads TGTGCCAGCAGCTTAAAGAGTGAACAGCTTAACTATGGCTACACCTTC.

The V and J genes are TRBV12-2 and TRBJ1-2; the table's D call, TRBD1, was not checked against the DNA. TRBV12-2 is termed a pseudogene. The CDR3 contains 13 residues. The CDR3 DNA reads TGTGCAAGTCGCTTAGGGACAAGAGATGGCTACACCTTC. Translation gives CASRLGTRDGYTF.

This clone was seen just once. The chain is built from TRBV28 and TRBJ1-2; 7 nucleotides line up with TRBD1. In germline, CDR1 is MDHEN, CDR2 SYDVKM. V lost 4 bases, J lost 4 bases, and 6 bases stayed unmatched. The CDR3 is made up of 14 amino acids. The CDR3 DNA sequence: TGTGCCAGCAGTTCCTCAACAGGGGCCTATGGCTACACCTTC. Protein: CASSSSTGAYGYTF.

The chain links TRBV6-5 to TRBJ1-1, with 7 bases fitting TRBD1. Trimming took 6 bases from V and 4 from J; bases not matched to a gene: 5. This CDR3 has 13 residues. Germline V gene data show CDR1 as MNHEY and CDR2 as SVGAGI. The CDR3 bases are TGTGCCAGCAGCCAGGGACAGCCCACTGAAGCTTTCTTT. Protein: CASSQGQPTEAFF.

This chain uses TRBV18 with TRBJ1-2; unclear D gene. CDR1 and CDR2 (germline): KGHSH, LQKENI. The length of the CDR3 is 17 residues. V shed 1 base and J shed 2 bases, with 17 bases lying between them. CDR3 DNA: TGTGCCAGCTCACCACAAAATAGAGGAGGTCGCAACTATGGCTACACCTTC. It is translated as CASSPQNRGGRNYGYTF.

The V call is TRBV5-5, the J call TRBJ2-1; TRBD1 matches 7 bases. V gave up 4 bases and J gave up 8 bases; unmatched junction bases: 6. CDR1 and CDR2 from the germline V gene are SGHKS and YYEKEE (reference sequence). This CDR3 spans 13 amino acids. CDR3 sequence: CASSENRGHEQFF. The CDR3 DNA follows: TGTGCCAGCAGCGAGAACAGGGGACATGAGCAGTTCTTC.

This chain joins TRBV29-1 and TRBJ1-2, with D maybe TRBD1 (6 bases). Trimming shortened V by 3 bases and J by 0 bases, and 17 bases separated the two germline ends. This CDR3 region has 16 residues. The germline gives CDR1 SQVTM, CDR2 ANQGSEA. The CDR3 DNA follows: TGCAGCGTTGAGGTTCCCGGCAGGGGATCTAACTATGGCTACACCTTC. Amino acids: CSVEVPGRGSNYGYTF.

This clone was found once. The V call is TRBV7-9, the J call TRBJ2-1; 10 bases match TRBD2. CDR1 SEHNR and CDR2 FQNEAQ come from the germline V gene (reference sequence). V was pared by 4 bases and J by 5 bases, with 5 bases of the junction left unmatched. This CDR3 contains 15 residues. The CDR3 protein is CASSSGLAENNEQFF. CDR3 sequence (DNA): TGTGCCAGCAGCTCCGGACTAGCGGAGAACAATGAGCAGTTCTTC.

The rearrangement uses TRBV5-1 and TRBJ2-7; 10 bases are a match to TRBD1. After removal of 0 bases from V and 4 bases from J, the junction contained 7 bases not matched to a gene. The CDR3 consists of 16 residues. Looked up from germline, CDR1 is SGHRS and CDR2 is YFSETQ. For the CDR3, the DNA is TGCGCCAGCAGCTTGGAGGGGACAGGGGTGGGGTACGAGCAGTACTTC. It codes for CASSLEGTGVGYEQYF. Full variable domain (outside the CDR3, taken from reference TRBV5-1 and TRBJ2-7): KAGVTQTPRYLIKTRGQQVTLSCSPISGHRSVSWYQQTPGQGLQFLFEYFSETQRNKGNFPGRFSGRQFSNSRSEMNVSTLELGDSALYLCASSLEGTGVGYEQYFGPGTRLTVT.

The V gene is TRBV14, the J gene TRBJ2-7, with D unresolved. The CDR3 loop spans 14 amino acids. Trimming cost V 5 bases and J 2 bases, with 13 bases left between them. Germline values: CDR1 SGHDN, CDR2 FVKESK. The CDR3 DNA reads as TGTGCCAGCAGCTTCGCCCCAGGCGCCTACGAGCAGTACTTC. Translated: CASSFAPGAYEQYF.

The rearrangement joins TRBV29-1 to TRBJ2-2; D perhaps matches TRBD2 (6 bases). Trimming removed 0 bases from V and 5 bases from J, with 13 bases in between. CDR3 length: 15 residues. Germline V CDR1 and CDR2: SQVTM, ANQGSEA. DNA of the CDR3: TGCAGCGTTGAAGAACCCGGGGGTATAACCGGGGAGCTGTTTTTT. This sequence encodes CSVEEPGGITGELFF.

V usage is TRBV6-6 and J usage is TRBJ2-5, with D possibly matching TRBD1 (6 bases). From germline, CDR1 is MNHNY and CDR2 SVGAGI (reference sequence). The length of the CDR3 is 14 residues. V was trimmed by 0 bases and J by 9 bases, leaving 14 bases between them. CDR3 in DNA: TGTGCCAGCAGTTACTCGATAACAGGGTGGGCCCAGTACTTC. Translating gives CASSYSITGWAQYF.